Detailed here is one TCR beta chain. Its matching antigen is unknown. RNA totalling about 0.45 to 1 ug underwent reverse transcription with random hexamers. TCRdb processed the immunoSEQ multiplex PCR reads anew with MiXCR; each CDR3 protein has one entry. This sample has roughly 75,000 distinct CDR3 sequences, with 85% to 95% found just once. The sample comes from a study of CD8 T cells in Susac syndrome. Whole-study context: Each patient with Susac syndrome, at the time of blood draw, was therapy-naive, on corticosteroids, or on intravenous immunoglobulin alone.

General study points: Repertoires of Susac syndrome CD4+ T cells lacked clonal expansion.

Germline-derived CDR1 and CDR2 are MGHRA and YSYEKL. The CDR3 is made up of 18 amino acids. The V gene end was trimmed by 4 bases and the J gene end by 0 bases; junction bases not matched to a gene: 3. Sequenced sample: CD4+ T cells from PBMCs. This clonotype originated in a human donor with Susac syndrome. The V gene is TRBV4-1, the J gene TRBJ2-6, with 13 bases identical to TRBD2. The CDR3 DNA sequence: TGCGCCAGCAGCCCCGGACTAGCGGGGGCCTCTGGGGCCAACGTCCTGACTTTC. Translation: CASSPGLAGASGANVLTF.